A selection of T cell receptor beta chains follows, all from one sample in a study of EBV T-cell therapy then PD-1 blockade in nasopharyngeal carcinoma. For these TCRs, the target antigens are not known. TCRdb's table, derived via immunoSEQ multiplex PCR, lists solely in-frame clones and lacks some. The data contain about 14,000 clones, around 84% of them seen just once; the ten biggest clones take up 25% to 40%. The sample in question was CD8+ T cells from blood, obtained at day 105 from a patient whose treatment included autologous EBV-specific T cells and nivolumab. Receptors were obtained from a man aged 35 to 55 with nasopharyngeal carcinoma. The CDR3 runs from the conserved cysteine through the conserved F or W. Fields, in order: clone size, D gene, J gene, V gene, CDR3 DNA, CDR3 protein. The D gene is left open where the match is weak. Expanded clones get a size class; other rows say once, few or many, or leave the size out.

clone_size: .
d_call: TRBD1
j_call: TRBJ1-6
v_call: TRBV9
cdr3_nt: TGTGCCAGCTCCTTAGAGGGGGCGCAGGACAATTCACCCCTCCACTTT
cdr3_aa: CASSLEGAQDNSPLHF

clone_size: .
d_call: .
j_call: TRBJ1-5
v_call: TRBV27
cdr3_nt: TGTGCCAGCAGCTGGACAGTCAATCAGCCCCAGCATTTT
cdr3_aa: CASSWTVNQPQHF

clone_size: .
d_call: .
j_call: TRBJ1-1
v_call: TRBV19
cdr3_nt: TGTGCCAGTAGTATAGGAGGAAACACTGAAGCTTTCTTT
cdr3_aa: CASSIGGNTEAFF

clone_size: .
d_call: .
j_call: TRBJ1-5
v_call: TRBV6-1
cdr3_nt: TGTGCCAGCAGTGAAAGGCAGGGGACTCAGCCCCAGCATTTT
cdr3_aa: CASSERQGTQPQHF

clone_size: .
d_call: .
j_call: TRBJ2-7
v_call: TRBV9
cdr3_nt: TGTGCCAGCGGGAACAGGGAAGGGGCGACGAAGGAGCAGTACTTC
cdr3_aa: CASGNREGATKEQYF

clone_size: .
d_call: .
j_call: TRBJ2-1
v_call: TRBV12-3/TRBV12-4
cdr3_nt: TGTGCCAGCAGTTTTGGTTACAATGAGCAGTTCTTC
cdr3_aa: CASSFGYNEQFF

clone_size: .
d_call: .
j_call: TRBJ1-1
v_call: TRBV12-3/TRBV12-4
cdr3_nt: TGTGCCAGCAACGAGGGGCTGAACACTGAAGCTTTCTTT
cdr3_aa: CASNEGLNTEAFF

clone_size: once
d_call: .
j_call: TRBJ1-1
v_call: TRBV10-3
cdr3_nt: TGTGCCATCAGGGGCAGCACTGAAGCTTTCTTT
cdr3_aa: CAIRGSTEAFF

clone_size: .
d_call: TRBD1
j_call: TRBJ2-5
v_call: TRBV5-8
cdr3_nt: TGTGCCAGCAGCCCGACAGGGTACCAAGAGACCCAGTACTTC
cdr3_aa: CASSPTGYQETQYF

clone_size: .
d_call: .
j_call: TRBJ2-1
v_call: TRBV7-6
cdr3_nt: TGTGCCAGCAGCTTCAGCAGTAACAGGGTGCGGGTCCACAATGAGCAGTTCTTC
cdr3_aa: CASSFSSNRVRVHNEQFF